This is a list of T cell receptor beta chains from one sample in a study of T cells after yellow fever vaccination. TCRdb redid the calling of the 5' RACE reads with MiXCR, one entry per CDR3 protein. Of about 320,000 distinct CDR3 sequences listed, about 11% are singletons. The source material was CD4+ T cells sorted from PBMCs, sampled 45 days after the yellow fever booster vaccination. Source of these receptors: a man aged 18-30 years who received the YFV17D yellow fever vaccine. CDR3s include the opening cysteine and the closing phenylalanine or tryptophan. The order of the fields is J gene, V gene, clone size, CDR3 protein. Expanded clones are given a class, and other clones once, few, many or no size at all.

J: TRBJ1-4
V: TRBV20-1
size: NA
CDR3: CSAPPPGGEKLFF

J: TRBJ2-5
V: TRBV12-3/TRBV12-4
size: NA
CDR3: CASSQNGQETQYF

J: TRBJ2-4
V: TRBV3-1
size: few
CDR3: CASSPGLQSIQYF

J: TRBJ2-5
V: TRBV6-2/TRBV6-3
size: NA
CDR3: CASSQAGGQETQYF

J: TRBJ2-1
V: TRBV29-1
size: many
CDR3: CSSRQGSIREQFF

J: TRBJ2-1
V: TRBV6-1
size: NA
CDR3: CASSPDRTYNEQFF

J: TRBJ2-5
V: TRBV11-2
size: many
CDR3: CASSSMTDQETQYF

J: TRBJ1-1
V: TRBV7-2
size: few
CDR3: CASSLFRSRDTEAFF

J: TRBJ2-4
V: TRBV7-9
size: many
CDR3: CASSSSGEGIQYF

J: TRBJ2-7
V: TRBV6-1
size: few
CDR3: CASRSNYEQYF

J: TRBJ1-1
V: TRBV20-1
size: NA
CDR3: CSARQGALGTEAFF

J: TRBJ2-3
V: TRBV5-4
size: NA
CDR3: CASREGESTDTQYF

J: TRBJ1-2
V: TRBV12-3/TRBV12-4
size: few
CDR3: CASSLSADKAYGYTF

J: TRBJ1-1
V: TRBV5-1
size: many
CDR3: CASRTLEGSTEAFF

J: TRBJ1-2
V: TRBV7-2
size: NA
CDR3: CASSPRQVIYGYTF

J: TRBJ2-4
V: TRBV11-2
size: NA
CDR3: CAIHPKVGPLPGNIQYF

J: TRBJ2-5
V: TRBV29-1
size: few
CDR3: CSVANGGTLETQYF

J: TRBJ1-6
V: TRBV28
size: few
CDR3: CASSLGGTNSPLHF

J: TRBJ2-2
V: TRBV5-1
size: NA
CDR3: CASSLEGTSTGELFF

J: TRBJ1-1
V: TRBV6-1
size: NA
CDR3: CASSVSQGLEAFF

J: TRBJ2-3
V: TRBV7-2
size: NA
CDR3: CASSLSAGTDTQYF

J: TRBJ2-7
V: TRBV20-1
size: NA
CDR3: CSARSGFPHNPYEQYF

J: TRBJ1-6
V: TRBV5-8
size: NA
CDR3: CASSGGRDAHSNSPLHF

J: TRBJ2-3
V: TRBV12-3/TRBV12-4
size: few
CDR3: CASSYRGGTSDTQYF

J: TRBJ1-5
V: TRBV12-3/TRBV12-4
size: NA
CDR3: CASGASGWPQHF

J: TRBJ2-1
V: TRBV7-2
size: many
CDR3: CASSLSGRGSYNEQFF

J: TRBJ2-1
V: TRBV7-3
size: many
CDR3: CASSFFGGAYSSYNEQFF

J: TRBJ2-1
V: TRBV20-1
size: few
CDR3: CSARSGGGYNEQFF

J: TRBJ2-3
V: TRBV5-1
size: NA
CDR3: CASSLAVSTSTDTQYF

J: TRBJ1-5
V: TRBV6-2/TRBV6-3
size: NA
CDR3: CASNSGTGDQPQHF

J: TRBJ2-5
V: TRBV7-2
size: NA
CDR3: CASKGGVGTGGEVTQYF

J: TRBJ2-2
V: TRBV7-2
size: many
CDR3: CASSLAGPGTGELFF

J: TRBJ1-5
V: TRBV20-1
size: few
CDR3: CSATGQTGSNQPQHF

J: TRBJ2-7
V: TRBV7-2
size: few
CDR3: CASSLAGSQAYEQYF

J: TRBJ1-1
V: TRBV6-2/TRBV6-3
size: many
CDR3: CASSSVGTGRANTEAFF

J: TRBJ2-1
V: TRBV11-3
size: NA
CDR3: CASSLSDYNEQFF

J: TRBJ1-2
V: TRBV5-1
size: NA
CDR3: CASSPGPRSENGYTF

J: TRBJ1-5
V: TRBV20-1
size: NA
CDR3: CSAPGGVGDQPQHF

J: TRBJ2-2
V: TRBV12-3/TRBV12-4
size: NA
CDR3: CASSFQVATGELFF

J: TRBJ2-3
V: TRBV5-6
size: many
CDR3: CASSFLDTQYF

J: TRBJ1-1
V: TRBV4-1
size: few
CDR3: CASSRGAGVWTEAFF

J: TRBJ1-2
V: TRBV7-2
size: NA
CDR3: CASSFATTDRGYTF

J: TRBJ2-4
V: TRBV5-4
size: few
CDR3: CASSFGRALAKNIQYF

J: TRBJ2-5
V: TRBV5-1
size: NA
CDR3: CASSLPGQQETQYF

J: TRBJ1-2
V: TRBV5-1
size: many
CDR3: CASSLAGDYGYTF

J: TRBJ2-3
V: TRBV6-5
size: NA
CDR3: CASSYGAGGTDTQYF